A selection of T cell receptor beta chains follows, all from one sample in a study of cytomegalovirus exposure and HLA in healthy donors. The data were produced by immunoSEQ multiplex PCR, yet TCRdb's version contains in-frame clones alone and is incomplete. The data hold approximately 110,000 clones, with over 60% observed a single time. The sequenced sample was PBMCs. These receptors were taken from a man aged 45-65 years in good health and CMV-seronegative. The conserved cysteine and the conserved F or W are not part of the CDR3 here. The order of the fields is V gene, J gene, CDR3 protein.

TRBV7-9	TRBJ2-7	ASSLVGDEQY
TRBV2	TRBJ2-3	ASRDRGDTQY
TRBV4-2	TRBJ2-2	ASSQDYRGAGTGELF
TRBV2	TRBJ2-2	ARKTSGGNTGELF
TRBV18	TRBJ1-5	ASSRGGVGNQPQH
TRBV7-8	TRBJ2-5	ASSHLGGRNQETQY
TRBV7-9	TRBJ1-4	ASSFPGREGEKLF
TRBV7-8	TRBJ2-7	ASSPRGARNYEQY
TRBV10-3	TRBJ2-7	AISAGTGPIEQY
TRBV7-2	TRBJ2-1	ASSLASGGSLASYNEQF
TRBV5-1	TRBJ2-7	ASSLILMGTGAYEQY
TRBV5-1	TRBJ1-4	ASSSGHATNEKLF
TRBV11-2	TRBJ1-2	ASSSWTGEGGYT
TRBV19	TRBJ1-4	ASRLGQGNEKLF
TRBV19	TRBJ1-2	ASSPSWQGGYYGYT
TRBV4-2	TRBJ2-1	ASSQFSGDSYNEQF
TRBV19	TRBJ1-1	ASSIRTTGGAF
TRBV18	TRBJ1-1	ASLGQQNTEAF
TRBV19	.	ASSGGQGIYEQY
TRBV7-9	TRBJ2-3	ASSLWWGGRDTQY